This T cell receptor (beta chain) was recovered during a study of CD8+CD57+ T cells in acquired aplastic anemia. Those patients picked for sequencing had displayed CD8+CD57+ cell expansion on flow cytometry. Germline V lookup: CDR1 SGHTA, CDR2 FQGNSA. This CDR3 has 16 residues. Using genomic DNA as the template, TCR beta VDJ and CDR3 profiling was carried out. TCRdb ran MiXCR on the reads and lists one entry per CDR3 protein. The sample contains roughly 220,000 distinct CDR3 sequences, 65% of which appear only once. The count of this clonotype is one. A read error may produce the germline difference seen at one junction end.

The sequence derives from a human donor with aplastic anemia. The chain carries TRBV7-2 and TRBJ2-7; no reliable D call. Material for sequencing was sorted CD4+, CD8+, or CD8+CD57+ T cells (not recorded which) from PBMCs. CDR3: CASSRGRKEFSCEQYF. CDR3 DNA sequence: TGTGCCAGCAGCAGAGGACGCAAAGAGTTCTCCTGCGAGCAGTACTTC.